This T cell receptor beta chain was retrieved from a study of blood T cell repertoires in COVID-19. Study summary: Samples came from the United States, Italy and Spain, spanning acute and convalescent COVID-19. Nucleic acid was either cDNA or gDNA, and it came from T cells, B-cell-depleted T cells, or PBMCs.

In the original processing: Amplifying reference gene primers gave estimates of nucleated cell counts. Method: immunoSEQ multiplex PCR; TCRdb's copy keeps in-frame clones and lacks some. V and J calls and clone size are copied from that table; D and trimming were computed from the DNA. The sample carries over 50,000 clones, about nine tenths recorded once. This TCR derives from a man aged 45-65 years with active COVID-19. The specimen was peripheral blood.

The CDR3 is CASILEAEITDTQYF. Written as DNA, the CDR3 is TGTGCCAGCATTCTAGAAGCGGAAATCACAGATACGCAGTATTTT. The chain recombines TRBV2 with TRBJ2-3; possibly TRBD2 for D (5 bases). Germline V lookup: CDR1 SNHLY, CDR2 FYNNEI. CDR3 length equals 15 residues. Trimming cost V 7 bases and J 2 bases, with 16 bases left between them.